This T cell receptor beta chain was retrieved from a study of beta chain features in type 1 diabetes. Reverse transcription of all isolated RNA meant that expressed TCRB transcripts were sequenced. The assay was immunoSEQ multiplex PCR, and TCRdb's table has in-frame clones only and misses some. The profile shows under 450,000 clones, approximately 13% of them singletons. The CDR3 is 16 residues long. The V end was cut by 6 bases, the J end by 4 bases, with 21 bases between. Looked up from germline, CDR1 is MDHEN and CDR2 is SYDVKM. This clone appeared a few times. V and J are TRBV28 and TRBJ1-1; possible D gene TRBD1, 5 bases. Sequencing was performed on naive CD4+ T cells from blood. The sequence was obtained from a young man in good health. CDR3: CASRHGTLQRGTEAFF. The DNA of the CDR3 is TGTGCCAGCAGACATGGGACCCTTCAGCGAGGCACTGAAGCTTTCTTT. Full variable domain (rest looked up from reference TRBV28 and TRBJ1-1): DVKVTQSSRYLVKRTGEKVFLECVQDMDHENMFWYRQDPGLGLRLIYFSYDVKMKEKGDIPEGYSVSREKKERFSLILESASTNQTSMYLCASRHGTLQRGTEAFFGQGTRLTVV.